Shown below are 13 T cell receptor beta chains from a single sample sequenced in a study of T cell changes during pregnancy in multiple sclerosis. Assay used: immunoSEQ multiplex PCR; TCRdb lists only in-frame clones, some missing. The sample carries about 72,000 clones, less than 95% recorded once. The sample was peripheral blood, taken in the second trimester of pregnancy. The receptors here all came from a female donor with multiple sclerosis, enrolled in a pregnancy study.

J is TRBJ2-1 and V is TRBV5-4, with D tentatively TRBD1 (5 bases). Germline V gene data show CDR1 as SGHNT and CDR2 as YYREEE (reference sequence). The V end lost 3 bases, the J end lost 2 bases, and 9 bases lay between the germline ends. The CDR3 loop spans 14 amino acids. The CDR3 loop is CASSSMTAYNEQFF. For the CDR3, the DNA is TGTGCCAGCAGCTCAATGACAGCCTACAATGAGCAGTTCTTC.

V and J are TRBV6-6 and TRBJ1-3; 8 bases agree with TRBD1. Germline CDR1 MNHNY, CDR2 SVGAGI (reference sequence). The CDR3 extends over 16 amino acids. The V gene end was trimmed by 4 bases and the J gene end by 0 bases; junction bases not matched to a gene: 5. CDR3 nucleotide sequence: TGTGCCAGCAGTTCACAGGGGGGAAGCTCTGGAAACACCATATATTTT. Translation: CASSSQGGSSGNTIYF.

The CDR3 sequence: CATSSTGGRYEQYF. DNA for the CDR3: TGTGCCACCAGCAGCACAGGGGGCCGATACGAGCAGTACTTC. The chain carries TRBV15 and TRBJ2-7; 9 nucleotides agree with TRBD1. CDR1 LNHNV and CDR2 YYDKDF come from the germline V gene (reference sequence). CDR3 length: 14 amino acids. With V trimmed by 3 bases and J by 4 bases, 4 bases remained unmatched. The full variable domain, rest sourced from reference TRBV15 and TRBJ2-7, is DAMVIQNPRYQVTQFGKPVTLSCSQTLNHNVMYWYQQKSSQAPKLLFHYYDKDFNNEADTPDNFQSRRPNTSFCFLDIRSPGLGDTAMYLCATSSTGGRYEQYFGPGTRLTVT.

The chain couples TRBV11-3 to TRBJ2-5, with 9 nucleotides matching TRBD2. The CDR3 totals 15 residues. In germline, CDR1 is SGHNT, CDR2 YENEEA. Trimming at V came to 1 base and at J to 4 bases, leaving 4 bases not matched to a gene. The CDR3 coding sequence is TGTGCCAGCAGCTTAGGGCTAGCGGGGACAGAGACCCAGTACTTC. It codes for CASSLGLAGTETQYF. The full variable domain, in which reference TRBV11-3 and TRBJ2-5 provide the parts outside the CDR3, is EAGVVQSPRYKIIEKKQPVAFWCNPISGHNTLYWYLQNLGQGPELLIRYENEEAVDDSQLPKDRFSAERLKGVDSTLKIQPAELGDSAVYLCASSLGLAGTETQYFGPGTRLLVL.

This rearrangement joins TRBV4-3 to TRBJ1-2; no definite D call. CDR1 is LGHNA, CDR2 YSLEER, per germline. The CDR3 runs to 14 residues. V was cut by 3 bases and J by 4 bases, with 12 bases left in between. In DNA form, the CDR3 reads TGCGCCAGCAGCCAGCAACGGGGAATCTATGGCTACACCTTC. It specifies CASSQQRGIYGYTF.

The V call is TRBV5-8, the J call TRBJ1-5, with a weak D call TRBD1 (5 bases). V was cut by 0 bases and J by 3 bases, with 10 bases left in between. There are 15 residues in the CDR3. The germline gives CDR1 SGHTS, CDR2 YDEGEE. The chain's CDR3 is CASSLGETVNQPQHF. The CDR3 coding sequence is TGTGCCAGCAGCTTGGGAGAGACAGTCAATCAGCCCCAGCATTTT.

This chain uses TRBV5-4 with TRBJ2-2; D is possibly TRBD2 (5 bases). Germline V gene data show CDR1 as SGHNT and CDR2 as YYREEE (reference sequence). This CDR3 is 16 amino acids long. V lost 4 bases and J 0 bases, leaving 13 bases between the germline ends. For the CDR3, the DNA is TGTGCCAGCAGCGGGAGAGCGGCCGCGAACACCGGGGAGCTGTTTTTT. Residues: CASSGRAAANTGELFF. The complete variable domain, with remaining parts taken from reference TRBV5-4 and TRBJ2-2, reads ETGVTQSPTHLIKTRGQQVTLRCSSQSGHNTVSWYQQALGQGPQFIFQYYREEENGRGNFPPRFSGLQFPNYSSELNVNALELDDSALYLCASSGRAAANTGELFFGEGSRLTVL.

In this sample, this clone turned up once. The rearrangement uses TRBV6-5 and TRBJ2-7; D perhaps matches TRBD2 (5 bases). This CDR3 has 14 residues. V was trimmed by 7 bases and J by 1 base, leaving 14 bases between them. The V gene's germline CDR1 is MNHEY and CDR2 SVGAGI. The CDR3 region has the DNA TGTGCCAGCACCCTGGGAGCCTTATCCTACGAGCAGTACTTC. It translates to CASTLGALSYEQYF.

This clone was seen only once. V is TRBV19 and J is TRBJ1-2, with 7 bases aligning to TRBD1. This CDR3 is built from 12 residues. Germline CDR1 reads LNHDA; CDR2 reads SQIVND (reference sequence). The J segment lost 7 bases and the V segment lost 6 bases, leaving 5 bases of the junction unmatched. CDR3 loop: CASSHRQGGYTF. The DNA of the CDR3 is TGTGCCAGTAGCCACCGACAGGGTGGCTACACCTTC.

The rearrangement links TRBV19 to TRBJ1-2; 7 nucleotides match TRBD1. This CDR3 region has 13 residues. The germline gives CDR1 LNHDA, CDR2 SQIVND (reference sequence). With V trimmed by 6 bases and J by 4 bases, 5 bases remained unmatched. The CDR3 nucleotides are TGTGCCAGTAGGCTACAGGGGACCTATGGCTACACCTTC. It codes for CASRLQGTYGYTF. Full variable domain (remainder filled in from reference TRBV19 and TRBJ1-2): DGGITQSPKYLFRKEGQNVTLSCEQNLNHDAMYWYRQDPGQGLRLIYYSQIVNDFQKGDIAEGYSVSREKKESFPLTVTSAQKNPTAFYLCASRLQGTYGYTFGSGTRLTVV.

The chain carries TRBV25-1 and TRBJ1-2; D uncertain. Trimming took 1 base from V and 3 from J, leaving 6 bases between them. The CDR3 consists of 13 residues. CDR1 is MGHDK and CDR2 is SYGVNS in the germline V gene. For the CDR3, the DNA is TGTGCCAGCAGTGAATTCCCCTACTATGGCTACACCTTC. It is translated as CASSEFPYYGYTF.

The chain has TRBV19 and TRBJ1-1, with 7 bases fitting TRBD1. Losses at the gene ends were 7 bases for V and 1 base for J; bases not matched to a gene: 6. Looked up from germline, CDR1 is LNHDA and CDR2 is SQIVND (reference sequence). This CDR3 is built from 14 residues. CDR3 DNA: TGTGCCAGTACCGTTACAGGGGCGAACACTGAAGCTTTCTTT. It codes for CASTVTGANTEAFF.

J is TRBJ2-1 and V is TRBV9; the match to TRBD1 covers 9 bases. V dropped 3 bases and J dropped 8; count of bases not matched to a gene: 6. There are 14 residues in the CDR3. CDR1 and CDR2 from the germline V gene are SGDLS and YYNGEE. This CDR3 reads CASSGRQGVYEQFF. The CDR3 region has the DNA TGTGCCAGCAGCGGTCGACAGGGGGTCTATGAGCAGTTCTTC.